Listed here are 24 T cell receptor beta chains from one sample, sequenced in a study of blood T cells in healthy people across ages. Combining a sample-barcoded 5' primer with a J-beta primer mix, a second PCR ran for about 6 to 11 cycles. TCRdb redid the calling of the 5' RACE reads with MiXCR, one entry per CDR3 protein. The profile shows hundreds of thousands of distinct CDR3 sequences, roughly 32% of them singletons. Specimen: blood. These receptors were taken from a woman aged 80 or older in good health.

This rearrangement joins TRBV7-9 to TRBJ1-5; D is possibly TRBD1 (5 bases). Germline V gives CDR1 SEHNR, CDR2 FQNEAQ (reference sequence). The CDR3 is 15 residues long. V lost 5 bases to trimming and J lost 3 bases, with 14 bases between them. The CDR3 protein is CASSLGAPTNQPQHF. CDR3 nucleotides: TGTGCCAGCAGCCTAGGGGCCCCGACCAATCAGCCCCAGCATTTT.

This clonotype was seen many times. The rearrangement uses TRBV20-1 and TRBJ2-3; tentatively, D is TRBD2 (5 bases). Looked up from germline, CDR1 is DFQATT and CDR2 is SNEGSKA (reference sequence). Trimming removed 4 bases at V and 4 bases at J, with 15 bases between. The CDR3 consists of 14 residues. In DNA, the CDR3 is TGCAGTGCTAATACCGGCGGCGGGCCAGATACGCAGTATTTT. This encodes CSANTGGGPDTQYF.

Concerning this clonotype itself: An end of the junction differs from the germline gene, which may be a read error. V usage is TRBV5-1 and J usage is TRBJ1-5; D not certain. This CDR3 has 14 amino acids. Germline assignment: CDR1 SGHRS and CDR2 YFSETQ. The CDR3 DNA reads as TGCGCCAGCAGCTTGAGAGGGCACAATCAGCCCCGGCATTTT. Protein sequence: CASSLRGHNQPRHF.

This clonotype was observed many times. J is TRBJ2-3 and V is TRBV7-2; D remains ambiguous. Germline lookup yields CDR1 SGHTA and CDR2 FQGNSA. CDR3 length: 14 residues. Trimming shortened V by 3 bases and J by 2 bases, and 9 bases separated the two germline ends. CDR3: CASSFDGNTDTQYF. The CDR3 DNA is TGTGCCAGCAGCTTCGATGGGAACACAGATACGCAGTATTTT.

Ten or more counts support this clonotype. The chain has TRBV7-2 and TRBJ2-7; D remains ambiguous. Trimming stripped 0 bases from V and 7 bases from J, with 7 bases between. Germline V gene data show CDR1 as SGHTA and CDR2 as FQGNSA. This CDR3 contains 12 residues. The CDR3 protein is CASSLAVGEQYF. In nucleotides, the CDR3 is TGTGCCAGCAGCTTAGCGGTCGGAGAGCAGTACTTC.

The rearrangement uses TRBV6-6 and TRBJ1-4, with 8 bases fitting TRBD1. The CDR3 loop spans 15 amino acids. The J segment lost 7 bases and the V segment lost 4 bases, leaving 8 bases of the junction unmatched. CDR1 is MNHNY and CDR2 is SVGAGI in the germline V gene (reference sequence). CDR3 region: CASSSQGAPVEKLFF. In nucleotides, the CDR3 is TGTGCCAGCAGTTCGCAGGGGGCGCCGGTTGAAAAACTGTTTTTT.

This clonotype was seen once. This rearrangement joins TRBV20-1 to TRBJ2-5; TRBD2 is a possible D gene (6 bases). CDR3 length: 13 residues. CDR1 DFQATT and CDR2 SNEGSKA come from the germline V gene (reference sequence). V shed 3 bases and J shed 5 bases, with 13 bases lying between them. The CDR3 spells CSASHSGSETQYF. CDR3 coding DNA: TGCAGTGCTAGCCACAGCGGGTCGGAGACCCAGTACTTC.

The chain carries TRBV6-2 or TRBV6-3 and TRBJ2-7; D possibly uses TRBD1 or TRBD2 (5 bases each). The J call may not be correct, given that the DNA end is closer to TRBJ2-4. The CDR3 covers 15 residues. Per the germline V gene, CDR1 is MNHEY and CDR2 is SVGEGT. In DNA, the CDR3 is TGTGCCAGCAGACCGCGCAGGGAGTTCGGGAACATTCAGTACTTC. Translation gives CASRPRREFGNIQYF.

About this clonotype itself: Given a much more abundant clone one base away, this may be a read error. This rearrangement joins TRBV28 to TRBJ2-7; D is ambiguous. The CDR3 has 14 amino acids. The V end was cut by 9 bases, the J end by 7 bases, with 22 bases between. Looked up from germline, CDR1 is MDHEN and CDR2 is SYDVKM. The CDR3 is CASNLGSHLGEQYV. DNA for the CDR3: TGTGCCAGTAATTTAGGGTCCCACCTTGGGGAGCAGTACGTC.

The J gene is TRBJ2-7, the V gene TRBV4-1, with 8 bases identical to TRBD2. CDR3 length equals 15 residues. V trimming: 0 bases; J trimming: 4 bases; junction bases outside the gene matches: 5. Per the germline V gene, CDR1 is MGHRA and CDR2 is YSYEKL. This chain's CDR3 is CASSQEGTSGYEQYF. In nucleotides, the CDR3 is TGCGCCAGCAGCCAAGAAGGGACTAGTGGGTACGAGCAGTACTTC.

On this clonotype: Just one base apart from a much larger clone, this may be a read error. The V and J genes are TRBV9 and TRBJ1-2; D gene ambiguous. The CDR3 totals 14 residues. Germline CDR1 SGDLS, CDR2 YYNGEE. The CDR3 nucleotides read TGTACCAGCAGCGTATTCCCAGATTCGGGTGGCTACACCTTC. It translates to CTSSVFPDSGGYTF.

This clonotype was recorded many times. The J gene is TRBJ2-7, the V gene TRBV29-1, with D maybe TRBD2 (6 bases). The CDR3 length is 14 residues. Germline lookup yields CDR1 SQVTM and CDR2 ANQGSEA. Trimming stripped 5 bases from V and 2 bases from J, with 16 bases between. CDR3 sequence: CSVRPAGLTYEQYF. The CDR3 region has the DNA TGCAGCGTTCGGCCGGCGGGACTTACCTACGAGCAGTACTTC.

A few counts support this clonotype. Possible read error: a much larger clone is one base away. The chain employs TRBV20-1 and TRBJ2-4; TRBD2 matches at 12 bases. This CDR3 spans 15 amino acids. V trimming: 6 bases; J trimming: 13 bases; junction bases outside the gene matches: 16. The germline gives CDR1 DFQATT, CDR2 SNEGSKA (reference sequence). CDR3 DNA sequence: TGCAGTGCAGTACTAGCGGGGGGCCTTGGGGCGCCCCAGTACTTC. Translated: CSAVLAGGLGAPQYF.

CDR3 loop: CASSPMWGAEAFF. In DNA form, the CDR3 reads TGTGCCAGCAGCCCCATGTGGGGGGCTGAAGCTTTCTTT. The chain couples TRBV3-1 to TRBJ1-1; tentative D call: TRBD1 (5 bases). The germline V gene has CDR1 LGHDT and CDR2 YNNKEL (reference sequence). This CDR3 is built from 13 residues. The V end lost 4 bases, the J end lost 6 bases, and 12 bases lay between the germline ends.

This clonotype showed up just a few times. The chain is built from TRBV6-2 or TRBV6-3 and TRBJ1-1, with a tentative D call TRBD1 (6 bases). This CDR3 has 16 residues. The germline CDR1 and CDR2 sequences are MNHEY and SVGEGT. Trimming shortened V by 8 bases and J by 1 base, and 20 bases separated the two germline ends. CDR3 residues: CASAFTGRTANTEAFF. As DNA, the CDR3 is TGTGCCAGCGCCTTTACCGGGCGGACAGCGAACACTGAAGCTTTCTTT.

This chain uses TRBV5-1 with TRBJ2-1, with D tentatively TRBD1 (7 bases). Trimming cost V 0 bases and J 5 bases, with 12 bases left between them. Germline CDR1 reads SGHRS; CDR2 reads YFSETQ. The CDR3 loop spans 15 amino acids. The CDR3 DNA follows: TGCGCCAGCAGCTTGGAGGGCGGGACAGACAATGAGCAGTTCTTC. Protein sequence: CASSLEGGTDNEQFF.

The sample holds many counts of this clonotype. This chain uses TRBV6-1 with TRBJ1-2, with 9 nucleotides matching TRBD1. The germline gives CDR1 MNHNS, CDR2 SASEGT. The length of the CDR3 is 16 residues. V dropped 0 bases and J dropped 2; count of bases not matched to a gene: 4. CDR3 residues: CASSEAGQGLNYGYTF. The CDR3, as DNA: TGTGCCAGCAGTGAAGCGGGACAGGGATTGAACTATGGCTACACCTTC.

This sequence joins TRBV20-1 and TRBJ1-1, with D perhaps matching TRBD1 (5 bases). This CDR3 has 14 residues. Trimming stripped 0 bases from V and 1 base from J, with 9 bases between. CDR1 and CDR2 from the germline V gene are DFQATT and SNEGSKA (reference sequence). CDR3 DNA: TGCAGTGCTAGAGATCTCAGGGCGAACACTGAAGCTTTCTTT. It codes for CSARDLRANTEAFF.

This clonotype was seen a few times. CDR3 in amino acids: CASSFRTGYIDEQYF. The CDR3 region has the DNA TGTGCCAGCAGCTTTAGGACAGGGTATATCGATGAGCAGTACTTC. The chain combines TRBV5-6 with TRBJ2-5, with 8 bases matching TRBD1. The J segment lost 11 bases and the V segment lost 2 bases, leaving 14 bases of the junction unmatched. Germline CDR1 is SGHDT and CDR2 is YYEEEE. The CDR3 runs to 15 residues.

This clonotype was recorded at least ten times. The chain uses TRBV30 and TRBJ2-5; D unclear. V shed 3 bases and J shed 2 bases, with 4 bases lying between them. The germline CDR1 and CDR2 sequences are GTSNPN and SVGIG (reference sequence). CDR3 length: 11 amino acids. The DNA of the CDR3 is TGTGCCTGGAGGGGGCAAGAGACCCAGTACTTC. As protein: CAWRGQETQYF.

This clonotype was seen many times. V usage is TRBV7-8 and J usage is TRBJ2-5; TRBD1 agrees at 12 bases. J was trimmed by 5 bases and V by 5 bases; bases with no gene match: 3. The germline CDR1 and CDR2 sequences are SGHVS and FQNEAQ. This CDR3 comprises 14 residues. For the CDR3, the DNA is TGTGCCAGCAGCAGGGGACAGGGGGCCGAGACCCAGTACTTC. Amino acids: CASSRGQGAETQYF. Drawing the rest from reference TRBV7-8 and TRBJ2-5, the complete variable domain is GAGVSQSPRYKVAKRGQDVALRCDPISGHVSLFWYQQALGQGPEFLTYFQNEAQLDKSGLPSDRFFAERPEGSVSTLKIQRTQQEDSAVYLCASSRGQGAETQYFGPGTRLLVL.

This clonotype was seen ten or more times. This sequence joins TRBV7-2 and TRBJ1-5; TRBD1 is a possible D gene (5 bases). In germline, CDR1 is SGHTA, CDR2 FQGNSA. CDR3 length: 15 residues. V was pared by 5 bases and J by 1 base, with 12 bases between. CDR3 protein: CASSPLGGSNQPQHF. CDR3 nucleotides: TGTGCCAGCAGCCCCCTCGGGGGAAGCAATCAGCCCCAGCATTTT.

Concerning this clonotype: Being one base from a much bigger clone, this may be a read error. V is TRBV20-1 and J is TRBJ2-1; TRBD2 matches 12 bases. The germline CDR1 and CDR2 sequences are DFQATT and SNEGSKA (reference sequence). V dropped 3 bases and J dropped 9; count of bases not matched to a gene: 6. The length of the CDR3 is 14 residues. CDR3 bases: TGCAGTGCTAGCCTAGCGGGGGGGCGCGGTGAGCAGTTCTTC. Translating it yields CSASLAGGRGEQFF.

This clonotype has a handful of counts. The V gene is TRBV28, the J gene TRBJ2-2, with 10 bases aligning to TRBD1. Unmatched junction bases numbered 8, after V lost 3 bases and J lost 7 bases. Germline-derived CDR1 and CDR2 are MDHEN and SYDVKM. This CDR3 contains 16 residues. The CDR3 is CASSFPQTGGSGELFF. CDR3 nucleotides: TGTGCCAGCAGTTTCCCCCAGACAGGGGGCAGCGGGGAGCTGTTTTTT.